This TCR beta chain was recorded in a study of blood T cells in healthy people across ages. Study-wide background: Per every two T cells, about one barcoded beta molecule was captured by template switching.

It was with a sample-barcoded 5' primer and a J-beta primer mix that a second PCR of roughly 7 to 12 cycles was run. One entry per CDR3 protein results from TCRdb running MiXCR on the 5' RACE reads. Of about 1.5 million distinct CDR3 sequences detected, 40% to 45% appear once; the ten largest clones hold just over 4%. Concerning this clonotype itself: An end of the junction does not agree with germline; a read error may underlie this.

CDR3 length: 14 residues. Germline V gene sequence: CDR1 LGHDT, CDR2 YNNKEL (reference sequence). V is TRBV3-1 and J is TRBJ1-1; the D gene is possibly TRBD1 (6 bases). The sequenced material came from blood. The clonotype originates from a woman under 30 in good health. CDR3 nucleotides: TGTGCCAGCAGCAGGGGACATCTGAACACTGGAGCTTTCTTT. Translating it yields CASSRGHLNTGAFF.